This TCR beta chain was profiled in a study of shared clonotypes between healthy human individuals. Comment on this clone: Its target is not known.

Produced via immunoSEQ multiplex PCR; TCRdb's table is partial and in-frame only. The sample yields about 2 million clones, roughly 94% seen once. Broader study findings: The authors expected sequencing depth to affect clonotype sharing among donors. Among four donors, roughly 5% of naive CD4 clonotypes were found in common.

Germline lookup yields CDR1 SGHRS and CDR2 YFSETQ. V lost 4 bases and J lost 9, with 23 bases in between. The CDR3 contains 16 residues. The sequence was collected from a man aged 18 to 30 in good health. Sequenced sample: naive CD4+ T cells sorted from blood. Subset of the sample: CD45RA+ positively selected. The J gene is TRBJ2-1, the V gene TRBV5-1; D is possibly TRBD2 (8 bases). DNA for the CDR3: TGCGCCAGCAGCCCAGGGGGGACTAGAACCACTGGTGAGCAGTTCTTC. This sequence encodes CASSPGGTRTTGEQFF. The variable domain in full, with the rest retrieved from reference TRBV5-1 and TRBJ2-1, is KAGVTQTPRYLIKTRGQQVTLSCSPISGHRSVSWYQQTPGQGLQFLFEYFSETQRNKGNFPGRFSGRQFSNSRSEMNVSTLELGDSALYLCASSPGGTRTTGEQFFGPGTRLTVL.